This T cell receptor (beta chain) came from a study of neurological immune-mediated disorders. The output of every sequencing run, over 160 million TCR-beta sequences, came from 15-18 subjects. TCRdb fed the 5' RACE reads into MiXCR, producing one record per CDR3 protein. The sample holds about 70,000 distinct CDR3 sequences, around 5% seen once. The ends were cut back, 2 bases at V and 4 bases at J, with 15 bases in the middle. The germline V gene encodes CDR1 DFQATT and CDR2 SNEGSKA (reference sequence). The CDR3 contains 15 residues. This clonotype was counted at least ten times. The TCR comes from a human donor with multiple sclerosis. The donor label of this sample is uncertain. The rearrangement uses TRBV20-1 and TRBJ1-5, with D tentatively TRBD1 (5 bases). The specimen sequenced was PBMCs. The CDR3 DNA follows: TGCAGTGCTAGACCCCCCAACAGGCCTAATCAGCCCCAGCATTTT. It specifies CSARPPNRPNQPQHF.